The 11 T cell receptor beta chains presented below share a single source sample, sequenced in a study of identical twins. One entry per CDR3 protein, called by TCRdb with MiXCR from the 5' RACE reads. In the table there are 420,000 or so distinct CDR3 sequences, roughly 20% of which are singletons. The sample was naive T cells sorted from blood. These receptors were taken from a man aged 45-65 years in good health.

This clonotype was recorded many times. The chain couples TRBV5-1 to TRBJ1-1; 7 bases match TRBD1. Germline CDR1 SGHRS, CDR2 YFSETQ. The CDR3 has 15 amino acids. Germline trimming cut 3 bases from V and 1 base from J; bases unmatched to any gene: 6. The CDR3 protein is CASSWKQGRNTEAFF. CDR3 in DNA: TGCGCCAGCAGCTGGAAACAGGGGCGGAACACTGAAGCTTTCTTT.

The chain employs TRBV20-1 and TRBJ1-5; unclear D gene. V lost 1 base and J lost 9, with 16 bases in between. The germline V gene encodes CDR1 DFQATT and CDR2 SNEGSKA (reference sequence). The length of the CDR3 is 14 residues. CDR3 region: CSARVLQSKGPQHF. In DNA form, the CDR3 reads TGCAGTGCTAGAGTCTTACAGTCCAAAGGGCCCCAGCATTTT.

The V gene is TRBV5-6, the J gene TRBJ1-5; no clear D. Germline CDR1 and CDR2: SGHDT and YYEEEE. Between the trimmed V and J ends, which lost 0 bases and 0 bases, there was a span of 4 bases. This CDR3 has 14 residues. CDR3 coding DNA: TGTGCCAGCAGCTTGGGGATTAGCAATCAGCCCCAGCATTTT. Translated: CASSLGISNQPQHF.

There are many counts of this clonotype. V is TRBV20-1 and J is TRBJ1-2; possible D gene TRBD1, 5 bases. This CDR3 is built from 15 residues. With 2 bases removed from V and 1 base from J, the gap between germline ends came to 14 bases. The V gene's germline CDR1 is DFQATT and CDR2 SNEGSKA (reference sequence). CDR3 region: CSARTQGASNYGYTF. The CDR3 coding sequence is TGCAGTGCTAGAACGCAAGGGGCCAGTAACTATGGCTACACCTTC.

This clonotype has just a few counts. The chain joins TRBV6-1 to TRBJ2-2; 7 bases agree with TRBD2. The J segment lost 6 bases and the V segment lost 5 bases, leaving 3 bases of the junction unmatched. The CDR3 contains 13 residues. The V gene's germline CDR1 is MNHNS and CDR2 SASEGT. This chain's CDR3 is CASSRLAAGELFF. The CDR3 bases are TGTGCCAGCAGTCGACTAGCTGCCGGGGAGCTGTTTTTT.

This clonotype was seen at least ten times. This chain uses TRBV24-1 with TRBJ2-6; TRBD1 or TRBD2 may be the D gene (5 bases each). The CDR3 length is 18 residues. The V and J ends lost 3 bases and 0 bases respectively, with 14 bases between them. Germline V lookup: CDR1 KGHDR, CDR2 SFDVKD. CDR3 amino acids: CATSDAPGRSSGANVLTF. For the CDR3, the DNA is TGTGCCACCAGTGATGCTCCGGGACGTAGCTCTGGGGCCAACGTCCTGACTTTC.

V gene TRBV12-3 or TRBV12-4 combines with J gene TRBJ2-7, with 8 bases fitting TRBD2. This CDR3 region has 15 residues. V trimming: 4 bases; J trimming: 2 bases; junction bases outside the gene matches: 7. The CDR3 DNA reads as TGTGCCAGCAGTTCCCTGACTAGCGTACCCTACGAGCAGTACTTC. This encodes CASSSLTSVPYEQYF.

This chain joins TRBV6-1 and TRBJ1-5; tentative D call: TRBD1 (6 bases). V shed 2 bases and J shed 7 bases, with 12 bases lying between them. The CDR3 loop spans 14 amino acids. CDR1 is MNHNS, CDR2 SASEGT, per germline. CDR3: CASSETQGSQPQHF. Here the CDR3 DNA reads TGTGCCAGCAGTGAAACCCAGGGGAGCCAGCCCCAGCATTTT.

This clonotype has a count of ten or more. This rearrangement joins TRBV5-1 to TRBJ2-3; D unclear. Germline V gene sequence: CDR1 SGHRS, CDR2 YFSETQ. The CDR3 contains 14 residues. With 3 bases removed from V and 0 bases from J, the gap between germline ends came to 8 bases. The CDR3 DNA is TGCGCCAGCAGCTCCTCCCTTAGCACAGATACGCAGTATTTT. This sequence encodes CASSSSLSTDTQYF.

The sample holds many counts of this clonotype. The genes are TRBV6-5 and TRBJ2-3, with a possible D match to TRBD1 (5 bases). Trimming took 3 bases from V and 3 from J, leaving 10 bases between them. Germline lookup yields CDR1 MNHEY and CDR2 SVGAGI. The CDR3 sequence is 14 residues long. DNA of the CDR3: TGTGCCAGCAGTTATTTAGGGGCAACAGATACGCAGTATTTT. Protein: CASSYLGATDTQYF.

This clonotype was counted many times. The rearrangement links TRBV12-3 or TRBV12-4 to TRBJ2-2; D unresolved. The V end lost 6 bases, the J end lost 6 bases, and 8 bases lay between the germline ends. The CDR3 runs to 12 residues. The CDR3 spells CASRSIPGELFF. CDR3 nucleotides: TGTGCCAGCAGGTCGATCCCCGGGGAGCTGTTTTTT.